A single sample is the source of the 5 T cell receptor beta chains below, sequenced in a study of blood T cell repertoires in COVID-19. Here immunoSEQ multiplex PCR was the method, and the copy in TCRdb shows in-frame clones only, minus some. The sample has 120,000 or so clones, approximately 83% seen once. Sequenced input: peripheral blood. These TCRs come from a man in his fifties or sixties with acute or convalescent COVID-19.

V is TRBV28 and J is TRBJ2-5; 7 positions match TRBD2. V was pared by 6 bases and J by 5 bases, with 6 bases of the junction left unmatched. Per germline, CDR1 MDHEN and CDR2 SYDVKM. CDR3 length equals 13 residues. The DNA of the CDR3 is TGTGCCAGCAGCCAGGGAGGGAGGGAGACCCAGTACTTC. The encoded protein is CASSQGGRETQYF.

This clone was found a few times. The gene calls are TRBV27 and TRBJ2-1; TRBD2 agrees at 12 bases. The CDR3 is 14 residues long. CDR1 is MNHEY, CDR2 SMNVEV, per germline (reference sequence). V trimming: 6 bases; J trimming: 7 bases; junction bases outside the gene matches: 4. DNA of the CDR3: TGTGCCAGCAGCGTGGGACTAGCGGGTAATGAGCAGTTCTTC. Encoded protein: CASSVGLAGNEQFF.

This chain joins TRBV7-3 and TRBJ2-3; no definite D call. Per germline, CDR1 SGHTA and CDR2 FQGTGA. The germline V and J ends were trimmed by 5 bases and 3 bases, with 9 bases remaining between them. This CDR3 is built from 13 residues. The CDR3 nucleotides read TGTGCCAGCAGCCCGTACAGAACAGATACGCAGTATTTT. It codes for CASSPYRTDTQYF.

V and J are TRBV5-4 and TRBJ2-5; 8 bases are a match to TRBD2. The CDR3 has 14 residues. Trimming removed 4 bases from V and 5 bases from J; junction bases left unmatched: 7. Looked up from germline, CDR1 is SGHNT and CDR2 is YYREEE (reference sequence). CDR3 residues: CASSESGSRETQYF. In DNA, the CDR3 is TGTGCCAGCAGCGAGAGCGGGAGTCGGGAGACCCAGTACTTC.

The rearrangement links TRBV5-4 to TRBJ1-2; 9 nucleotides agree with TRBD1. The CDR3 is 14 amino acids. Trimming took 3 bases from V and 7 from J; bases not matched to a gene: 7. The germline CDR1 and CDR2 sequences are SGHNT and YYREEE (reference sequence). The CDR3 loop reads CASSSQGAGAGYTF. The CDR3 coding sequence is TGTGCCAGCAGCTCACAGGGGGCCGGGGCTGGCTACACCTTC.